Sequencing of this T cell receptor beta chain was carried out in a study of shared clonotypes between healthy human individuals. Regarding the study as a whole: Deeper or shallower sequencing was expected to change how clonotypes are shared among donors.

A word on this clone: Its antigen is undetermined.

The genomic DNA of each subset was split evenly across several immunoSEQ plates. Assay: immunoSEQ multiplex PCR; the TCRdb copy retains only in-frame clones and omits some. This table has around 1,000,000 clones, approximately 80% appearing once. This TCR was sampled from a man aged 18 to 35 in good health. Some clones in this sample may be carry-over from other donors' samples. Sequencing was performed on memory CD4+ T cells from PBMCs. This sample's subset: CD45RA-negative fraction.

The CDR3 is CASSQRVNSPPGYEQYF. For the CDR3, the DNA is TGTGCCAGCAGCCAGAGGGTTAACTCGCCCCCGGGATACGAGCAGTACTTC. V and J are TRBV4-2 and TRBJ2-7, with D perhaps matching TRBD2 (5 bases). The CDR3 covers 17 residues. V was trimmed by 3 bases and J by 4 bases, leaving 22 bases between them. Per the germline V gene, CDR1 is LGHNA and CDR2 is YNFKEQ.